This TCR beta chain was identified during a study of blood T cell repertoires in COVID-19. CDR3 length: 14 amino acids. Germline V gene sequence: CDR1 MGHDK, CDR2 SYGVNS. V shed 7 bases and J 3 bases; nucleotides not matched to a gene: 5. Authors' data handling: Estimation of nucleated cell counts was performed using reference gene primer amplification. TCRdb's copy holds only in-frame clones and misses some; the assay was immunoSEQ multiplex PCR. V and J calls and clone size are as listed in that table; D and trimming were resolved from the DNA. Here the sample spans about 340,000 clones, about 86% being singletons.

This TCR was sampled from a woman aged 40-49 years with acute COVID-19. Sequenced sample: PBMCs or T cells enriched from blood (not recorded which). J is TRBJ1-5 and V is TRBV25-1, with TRBD1 identical over 8 bases. The CDR3 bases are TGTGCCAGCACTCAGACAGGGGACAATCAGCCCCAGCATTTT. Its translation: CASTQTGDNQPQHF.